Shown below are 14 T cell receptor beta chains from a single sample sequenced in a study of T-cell reconstitution after alpha-beta-depleted transplantation in children. The authors prepared the TCRbeta library with unique molecular identifiers. TCRdb called the PCR reads again in MiXCR, with one record for every CDR3 protein. Here the sample spans 580,000 or so distinct CDR3 sequences, 20% to 25% being singletons. Sequenced material: PBMCs, mostly from graft donor cells, taken 360 days after TCRalphabeta/CD19-depleted stem cell transplant. Receptors originate from a boy younger than two who had a stem cell transplant for acute myeloid leukemia, so the T cells may come from the graft donor.

The V and J genes are TRBV6-2 or TRBV6-3 and TRBJ2-7; 9 bases fit TRBD1. After removal of 6 bases from V and 0 bases from J, the junction contained 12 bases not matched to a gene. The CDR3 covers 17 residues. In germline, CDR1 is MNHEY, CDR2 SVGEGT. CDR3 bases: TGTGCCAGCAGGACCACGGGACAGGGCTCTAGCTCCTACGAGCAGTACGTC. Translation: CASRTTGQGSSSYEQYV.

The chain links TRBV7-9 to TRBJ2-5; tentatively, D is TRBD2 (6 bases). This CDR3 contains 16 residues. V gave up 0 bases and J gave up 4 bases, with 15 bases separating them. The V gene's germline CDR1 is SEHNR and CDR2 FQNEAQ (reference sequence). The CDR3 bases are TGTGCCAGCAGCTTAGCGCGTGGGACTTGGGGAGAGACCCAGTACTTC. Its protein product is CASSLARGTWGETQYF. Full variable domain (rest looked up from reference TRBV7-9 and TRBJ2-5): DTGVSQNPRHKITKRGQNVTFRCDPISEHNRLYWYRQTLGQGPEFLTYFQNEAQLEKSRLLSDRFSAERPKGSFSTLEIQRTEQGDSAMYLCASSLARGTWGETQYFGPGTRLLVL.

The chain carries TRBV25-1 and TRBJ2-1, with D possibly being TRBD2 (6 bases). The CDR3 has 17 amino acids. The germline V gene has CDR1 MGHDK and CDR2 SYGVNS. Trimming removed 1 base at V and 4 bases at J, with 17 bases between. The CDR3 region is CASSEWTGGSKYNEQFF. In DNA, the CDR3 is TGTGCCAGCAGTGAATGGACCGGGGGATCGAAGTACAATGAGCAGTTCTTC.

This clonotype was observed many times. The chain links TRBV29-1 to TRBJ1-2; weak D call: TRBD1 (5 bases). Germline V CDR1 and CDR2: SQVTM, ANQGSEA. Trimming left V 3 bases short and J 6 bases short, with 11 bases between. The CDR3 runs to 12 residues. The CDR3: CSVEVVRDGYTF. Here the CDR3 DNA reads TGCAGCGTTGAGGTGGTCAGGGATGGCTACACCTTC.

The genes are TRBV27 and TRBJ2-1; D uncertain. This CDR3 is 13 amino acids long. V lost 3 bases to trimming and J lost 10 bases, with 13 bases between them. The germline V gene encodes CDR1 MNHEY and CDR2 SMNVEV (reference sequence). The CDR3: CASSFREDWEQFF. Here the CDR3 DNA reads TGTGCCAGCAGTTTTCGAGAGGATTGGGAGCAGTTCTTC.

This clonotype was found many times. The CDR3 DNA reads TGTGCCAGCAGTGTGGGACAGTCCTACGAGCAGTACGTC. This gives the protein CASSVGQSYEQYV. The chain has TRBV6-1 and TRBJ2-7; 7 nucleotides align to TRBD1. The germline V gene encodes CDR1 MNHNS and CDR2 SASEGT. The CDR3 covers 13 residues. Trimming removed 4 bases from V and 1 base from J; junction bases left unmatched: 1.

This clonotype was seen many times. The CDR3 DNA reads as TGTGCCAGCAGAGTAGCGGGGGGGCGCAATGAGCAGTTCTTC. Protein product: CASRVAGGRNEQFF. This chain links TRBV27 with TRBJ2-1, with 11 bases identical to TRBD2. V gave up 6 bases and J gave up 6 bases; unmatched junction bases: 4. The CDR3 spans 14 residues. Germline CDR1 is MNHEY and CDR2 is SMNVEV (reference sequence).

This clonotype was seen a handful of times. The V gene is TRBV5-6, the J gene TRBJ1-1; D gene uncertain. Per the germline V gene, CDR1 is SGHDT and CDR2 is YYEEEE. The CDR3 length is 14 residues. Trimming stripped 4 bases from V and 1 base from J, with 11 bases between. CDR3 coding DNA: TGTGCCAGCAGCCCGTCTACTAGGAACACTGAAGCTTTCTTT. Translation gives CASSPSTRNTEAFF.

Only a few counts were recorded for this clonotype. This rearrangement joins TRBV12-5 to TRBJ2-1; the D call may be TRBD1 or TRBD2 (5 bases each). Germline V lookup: CDR1 LGHNT, CDR2 FRNRAP. This CDR3 spans 14 amino acids. V was pared by 0 bases and J by 12 bases, with 15 bases between. The CDR3 sequence is CASGLVDRPGGQFF. In DNA, the CDR3 is TGTGCTAGTGGTTTGGTAGACCGCCCTGGGGGGCAGTTCTTC.

The chain carries TRBV6-5 and TRBJ2-7; 8 bases are shared with TRBD2. Germline-derived CDR1 and CDR2 are MNHEY and SVGAGI. CDR3 length: 16 amino acids. Unmatched junction bases numbered 11, after V lost 4 bases and J lost 3 bases. The CDR3 region is CASSSFLLRGGYEQYF. The CDR3 region has the DNA TGTGCCAGCAGTTCCTTCCTCCTTCGGGGGGGCTACGAGCAGTACTTC.

This chain links TRBV5-6 with TRBJ2-6; 8 bases align to TRBD2. The germline V gene encodes CDR1 SGHDT and CDR2 YYEEEE. Germline trimming cut 4 bases from V and 7 bases from J; bases unmatched to any gene: 4. The CDR3 consists of 14 residues. As DNA, the CDR3 is TGTGCCAGCAGCACGGGACTAGTTGCCAACGTCCTGACTTTC. This codes for CASSTGLVANVLTF.

This clonotype occurred a few times. The chain has TRBV6-1 and TRBJ2-1; perhaps TRBD1 as D (5 bases). The length of the CDR3 is 15 residues. Germline V lookup: CDR1 MNHNS, CDR2 SASEGT. With 5 bases removed from V and 2 bases from J, the gap between germline ends came to 13 bases. The chain's CDR3 is CASSPETGAYNEQFF. The DNA for the CDR3 is TGTGCCAGCAGTCCCGAAACAGGAGCCTACAATGAGCAGTTCTTC.

This clonotype was picked up many times. The gene calls are TRBV29-1 and TRBJ2-7; the match to TRBD1 covers 9 bases. This CDR3 comprises 14 residues. Germline CDR1 and CDR2: SQVTM and ANQGSEA. J gave up 4 bases and V 6 bases, and 10 bases lay outside the gene matches. The CDR3 region has the DNA TGCAGCGTAGGGACAGGGAGGCGTTGGTACGAGCAGTACTTC. As protein: CSVGTGRRWYEQYF.

This sequence joins TRBV2 and TRBJ2-3; 10 bases line up with TRBD2. The CDR3 contains 16 residues. Germline CDR1 is SNHLY and CDR2 is FYNNEI. The ends lost 2 bases at V and 1 base at J; junction bases unmatched: 3. CDR3 region: CASSELGTSGTDTQYF. CDR3 in DNA: TGTGCCAGCAGTGAATTAGGGACTAGCGGCACAGATACGCAGTATTTT.